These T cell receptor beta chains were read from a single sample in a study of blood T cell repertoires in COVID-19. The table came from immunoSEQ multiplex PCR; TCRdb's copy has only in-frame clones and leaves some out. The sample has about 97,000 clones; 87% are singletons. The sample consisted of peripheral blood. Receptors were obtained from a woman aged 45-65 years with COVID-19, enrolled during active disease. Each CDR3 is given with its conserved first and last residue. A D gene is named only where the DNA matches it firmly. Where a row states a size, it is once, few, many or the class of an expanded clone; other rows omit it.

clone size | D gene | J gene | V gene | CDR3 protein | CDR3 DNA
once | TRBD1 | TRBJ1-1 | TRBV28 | CASRRGRVTEAFF | TGTGCCAGCAGAAGGGGGCGGGTCACTGAAGCTTTCTTT
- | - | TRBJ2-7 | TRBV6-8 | CASSYYWTDYEQYF | TGTGCCAGCAGTTACTATTGGACAGACTACGAGCAGTACTTC
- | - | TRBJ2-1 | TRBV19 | CASSPDRPSYNEQFF | TGTGCCAGTAGTCCCGACAGGCCCTCCTACAATGAGCAGTTCTTC
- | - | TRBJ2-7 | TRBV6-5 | CASSYFRGPYEQYF | TGTGCCAGCAGTTACTTCAGGGGCCCCTACGAGCAGTACTTC
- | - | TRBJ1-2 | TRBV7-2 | CASSPRVDGYTF | TGTGCCAGCAGCCCCCGGGTGGATGGCTACACCTTC
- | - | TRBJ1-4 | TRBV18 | CASSPPSKSNEKLFF | TGTGCCAGCTCACCACCGAGCAAATCTAATGAAAAACTGTTTTTT
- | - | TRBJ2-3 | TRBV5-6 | CASSSLQGDTQYF | TGTGCCAGCAGCTCCCTACAGGGAGATACGCAGTATTTT
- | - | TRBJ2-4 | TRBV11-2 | CASSLGGGFVKNIQYF | TGTGCCAGCAGCTTAGGAGGGGGATTTGTCAAAAACATTCAGTACTTC
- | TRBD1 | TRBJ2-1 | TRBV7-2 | CASSPRQGPSGNEQFF | TGTGCCAGCAGCCCTCGACAGGGCCCCTCTGGCAATGAGCAGTTCTTC
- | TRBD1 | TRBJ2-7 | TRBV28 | CASSTKRGTGGSYEQYF | TGTGCCAGCAGTACCAAAAGGGGGACAGGGGGCTCCTACGAGCAGTACTTC
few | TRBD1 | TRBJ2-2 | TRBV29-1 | CSAHGQGGELFF | TGCAGCGCGCACGGACAGGGCGGGGAGCTGTTTTTT
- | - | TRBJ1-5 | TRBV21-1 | CASSRGGDQPQHF | TGTGCCAGCAGCAGGGGGGGCGATCAGCCCCAGCATTTT
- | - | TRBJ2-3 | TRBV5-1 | CASRGAGISTDTQYF | TGCGCCAGCAGGGGCGCGGGGATTAGCACAGATACGCAGTATTTT
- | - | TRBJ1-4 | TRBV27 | CASSLWRGEKLFF | TGTGCCAGCAGTTTATGGCGGGGTGAAAAACTGTTTTTT
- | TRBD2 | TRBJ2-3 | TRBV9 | CASTRGAERGITDTQYF | TGTGCCAGCACCAGAGGGGCTGAGCGGGGGATCACAGATACGCAGTATTTT
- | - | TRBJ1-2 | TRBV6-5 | CASQGSGDGYTF | TGTGCCAGCCAGGGATCAGGGGATGGCTACACCTTC
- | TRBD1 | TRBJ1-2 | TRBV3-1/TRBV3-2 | CASSQGIQGANGYTF | TGTGCCAGCAGCCAGGGGATACAGGGGGCTAATGGCTACACCTTC
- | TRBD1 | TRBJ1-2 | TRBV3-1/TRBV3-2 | CASSQGTGRGRLSGYTF | TGTGCCAGCAGCCAAGGGACAGGGAGAGGGCGTCTTTCTGGCTACACCTTC
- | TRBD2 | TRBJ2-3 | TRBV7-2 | CASSFLAGGSTDTQYF | TGTGCCAGCAGCTTCCTAGCGGGGGGGAGCACAGATACGCAGTATTTT
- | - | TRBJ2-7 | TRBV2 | CASSEAGRGEQYF | TGTGCCAGCAGTGAAGCAGGAAGGGGGGAGCAGTACTTC
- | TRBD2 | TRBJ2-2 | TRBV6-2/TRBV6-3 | CASSYSGLAGARNTGELFF | TGTGCCAGCAGTTACTCAGGACTAGCGGGGGCTCGGAACACCGGGGAGCTGTTTTTT
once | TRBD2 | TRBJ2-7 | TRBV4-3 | CASSQDRSGGQYEQYF | TGCGCCAGCAGCCAAGATCGGAGCGGGGGGCAATACGAGCAGTACTTC
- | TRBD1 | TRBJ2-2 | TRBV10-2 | CASSKGGTGFGELFF | TGCGCCAGCAGTAAAGGGGGGACAGGGTTCGGGGAGCTGTTTTTT
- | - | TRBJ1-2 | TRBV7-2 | CASSPGFRKGYTF | TGTGCCAGCAGCCCAGGGTTCCGCAAGGGCTACACCTTC
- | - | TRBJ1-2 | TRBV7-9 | CASNPGELLWYGYTF | TGTGCCAGCAACCCCGGGGAACTCTTGTGGTATGGCTACACCTTC
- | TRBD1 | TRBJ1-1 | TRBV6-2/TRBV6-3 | CASSYRKTGGISEAFF | TGTGCCAGCAGTTATCGCAAGACAGGGGGAATATCTGAAGCTTTCTTT
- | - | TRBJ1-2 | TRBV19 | CASSNGLQLDVRYGYTF | TGTGCCAGTAGTAACGGTTTACAGCTTGACGTACGTTATGGCTACACCTTC
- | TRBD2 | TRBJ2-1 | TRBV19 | CASSATSGLYNEQFF | TGTGCCAGTAGCGCTACTAGCGGCCTCTACAATGAGCAGTTCTTC
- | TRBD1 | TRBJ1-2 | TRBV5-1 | CASSGTGTGEDGYTF | TGCGCCAGCAGCGGAACCGGGACAGGGGAGGATGGCTACACCTTC
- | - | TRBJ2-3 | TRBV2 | CASHPGSVDTQYF | TGTGCCAGCCATCCTGGTTCAGTAGATACGCAGTATTTT
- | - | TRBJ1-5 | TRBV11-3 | CASSKGSNQPQHF | TGTGCCAGCTCGAAGGGGAGCAATCAGCCCCAGCATTTT
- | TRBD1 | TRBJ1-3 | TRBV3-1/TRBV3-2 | CASSQRQGDGNTIYF | TGTGCCAGCAGCCAACGACAGGGGGACGGAAACACCATATATTTT
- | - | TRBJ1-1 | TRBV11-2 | CASSLGAAPEAFF | TGTGCCAGCAGCTTAGGAGCGGCTCCCGAAGCTTTCTTT
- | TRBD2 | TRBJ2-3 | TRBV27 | CASIPAGGSTDTQYF | TGTGCCAGCATCCCAGCGGGGGGGAGCACAGATACGCAGTATTTT
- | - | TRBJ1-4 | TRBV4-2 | CASSQERGEKLFF | TGTGCCAGCAGCCAAGAACGGGGTGAAAAACTGTTTTTT
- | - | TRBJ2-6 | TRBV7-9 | CASSFLLSGANVLTF | TGTGCCAGCAGCTTTTTACTCTCTGGGGCCAACGTCCTGACTTTC
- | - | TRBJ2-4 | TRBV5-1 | CASPRVGSAKNIQYF | TGCGCCAGCCCCCGAGTTGGGAGCGCCAAAAACATTCAGTACTTC
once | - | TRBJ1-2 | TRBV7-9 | CASSLMLSLEGDLYGYTF | TGTGCCAGCAGCTTAATGCTCTCTCTCGAGGGAGACCTCTATGGCTACACCTTC
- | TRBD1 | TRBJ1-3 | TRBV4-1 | CASSQMTGRNTIYF | TGCGCCAGCAGCCAAATGACAGGGAGAAACACCATATATTTT
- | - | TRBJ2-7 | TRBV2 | CASEFNGEQYF | TGTGCCAGCGAGTTTAATGGCGAGCAGTACTTC
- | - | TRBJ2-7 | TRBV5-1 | CASSLGQGSLSYEQYF | TGCGCCAGCAGCTTAGGGCAGGGATCTCTATCCTACGAGCAGTACTTC
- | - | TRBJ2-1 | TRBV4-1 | CASSRGIGNEQFF | TGCGCCAGCAGCCGAGGCATAGGCAATGAGCAGTTCTTC
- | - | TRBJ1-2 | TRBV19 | CASSLRPDSNYGYTF | TGTGCCAGTAGTCTCAGGCCGGACTCTAACTATGGCTACACCTTC
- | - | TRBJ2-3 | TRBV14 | CASSQVPGGPSDTQYF | TGTGCCAGCAGCCAAGTTCCCGGGGGGCCTTCAGATACGCAGTATTTT
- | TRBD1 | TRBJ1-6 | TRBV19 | CASTPQGSSPLHF | TGTGCCAGTACCCCACAGGGGAGTTCACCCCTCCACTTT
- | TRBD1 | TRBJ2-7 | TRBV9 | CASSPTTGFHEQYF | TGTGCCAGCAGCCCGACGACAGGGTTTCACGAGCAGTACTTC
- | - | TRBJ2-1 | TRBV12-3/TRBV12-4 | CASSHYGLHEQFF | TGTGCCAGCAGCCACTACGGGTTACATGAGCAGTTCTTC
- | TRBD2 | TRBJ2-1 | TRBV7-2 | CASLPWGLAGEQFF | TGTGCCAGCTTACCATGGGGACTAGCGGGTGAGCAGTTCTTC
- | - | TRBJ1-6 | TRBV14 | CASSSGGFTYNSPLHF | TGTGCCAGCAGTTCGGGGGGGTTCACCTATAATTCACCCCTCCACTTT
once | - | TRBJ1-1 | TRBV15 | CATSEAGWSWAFF | TGTGCCACCAGCGAGGCCGGATGGAGCTGGGCTTTCTTT
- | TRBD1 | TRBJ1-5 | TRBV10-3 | CAISGTGSSNQPQHF | TGTGCCATCAGTGGGACAGGGAGTAGCAATCAGCCCCAGCATTTT
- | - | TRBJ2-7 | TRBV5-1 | CASSPEIQGSEQYF | TGCGCCAGCAGCCCGGAGATACAGGGATCCGAGCAGTACTTC
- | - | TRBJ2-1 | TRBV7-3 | CASSLSAMSSYNEQFF | TGTGCCAGCAGCTTAAGCGCGATGAGCTCCTACAATGAGCAGTTCTTC
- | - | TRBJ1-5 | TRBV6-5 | CASSYSGQLDQPQHF | TGTGCCAGCAGTTACTCGGGGCAGTTGGATCAGCCCCAGCATTTT
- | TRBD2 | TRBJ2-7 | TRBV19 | CASARTSGGSSYEQYF | TGTGCCAGTGCTCGGACTAGCGGGGGGTCTAGCTACGAGCAGTACTTC
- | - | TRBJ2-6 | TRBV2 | CAIQRDAGANVLTF | TGTGCCATCCAGAGGGATGCTGGGGCCAACGTCCTGACTTTC
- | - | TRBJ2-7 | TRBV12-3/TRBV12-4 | CASSHPAGEQYF | TGTGCCAGCAGTCACCCCGCCGGCGAGCAGTACTTC
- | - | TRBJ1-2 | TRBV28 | CASSLQERYGYTF | TGTGCCAGCAGTCTACAGGAGCGCTATGGCTACACCTTC
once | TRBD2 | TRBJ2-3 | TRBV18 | CASSPPVAAGSTDTQYF | TGTGCCAGCTCACCACCGGTTGCAGCGGGGAGCACAGATACGCAGTATTTT